Below are 18 T cell receptor beta chains sequenced from a single sample in a study of cytomegalovirus exposure and HLA in healthy donors. The PCR made use of 60 Vbeta and 13 Jbeta primers. The table came from immunoSEQ multiplex PCR; TCRdb's copy has only in-frame clones and leaves some out. Of under 200,000 clones listed, 79% are singletons. Specimen: PBMCs. The receptor set was obtained from a woman in her forties in good health and CMV-seronegative.

The V gene is TRBV9, the J gene TRBJ1-2, with 7 bases fitting TRBD1. CDR1 is SGDLS and CDR2 is YYNGEE in the germline V gene. The CDR3 runs 15 residues. The trim removed 3 bases at V and 4 bases at J, leaving 9 bases unmatched. Here the CDR3 reads CASSAPGTDLYGYTF. The CDR3 bases are TGTGCCAGCAGCGCACCCGGGACAGACCTCTATGGCTACACCTTC. The full variable domain, in which reference TRBV9 and TRBJ1-2 provide the parts outside the CDR3, is DSGVTQTPKHLITATGQRVTLRCSPRSGDLSVYWYQQSLDQGLQFLIQYYNGEERAKGNILERFSAQQFPDLHSELNLSSLELGDSALYFCASSAPGTDLYGYTFGSGTRLTVV.

This clone was seen only a few times. Here the CDR3 reads CASRIQGARNEQFF. Written as DNA, the CDR3 is TGCGCCAGCAGAATACAGGGAGCGCGTAATGAGCAGTTCTTC. The chain links TRBV5-1 to TRBJ2-1; D might be TRBD1 (6 bases). The CDR3 has 14 residues. Germline V gene data show CDR1 as SGHRS and CDR2 as YFSETQ. V dropped 5 bases and J dropped 7 bases, with 16 bases sitting between them.

The chain has TRBV25-1 and TRBJ1-2; 8 bases line up with TRBD1. The CDR3 loop spans 14 amino acids. CDR1 is MGHDK and CDR2 is SYGVNS in the germline V gene. With 5 bases clipped from V and 6 bases from J, the junction kept 8 bases outside the gene matches. The CDR3 here is CASSSRTGWDGYTF. The CDR3 DNA reads as TGTGCCAGCAGTTCCCGGACAGGGTGGGATGGCTACACCTTC.

This clone was observed once. This sequence joins TRBV7-9 and TRBJ1-2; TRBD1 aligns across 7 bases. V was clipped by 9 bases and J by 4 bases; unmatched bases: 11. The CDR3 sequence is 14 residues long. Germline assignment: CDR1 SEHNR and CDR2 FQNEAQ (reference sequence). The CDR3 coding sequence is TGTGCCAGTCAATACACCGGGACAGCCTATGGCTACACCTTC. It is translated as CASQYTGTAYGYTF.

The chain carries TRBV19 and TRBJ2-5; possible D gene TRBD2, 6 bases. CDR1 and CDR2 (germline): LNHDA, SQIVND (reference sequence). The CDR3 has 15 amino acids. Deletions cut 2 bases from V and 2 bases from J, with 12 bases between. The CDR3 DNA is TGTGCCAGTAGTATAATCGGAGGGGTTCAAGAGACCCAGTACTTC. Translated, it gives CASSIIGGVQETQYF. Full variable domain (remainder filled in from reference TRBV19 and TRBJ2-5): DGGITQSPKYLFRKEGQNVTLSCEQNLNHDAMYWYRQDPGQGLRLIYYSQIVNDFQKGDIAEGYSVSREKKESFPLTVTSAQKNPTAFYLCASSIIGGVQETQYFGPGTRLLVL.

This chain uses TRBV6-5 with TRBJ1-1; 7 nucleotides match TRBD1. The junction had 6 bases not matched to a gene; V was cut back by 6 bases and J by 2 bases. The germline gives CDR1 MNHEY, CDR2 SVGAGI. CDR3 length: 14 residues. CDR3 DNA: TGTGCCAGCAGGGTAGACAGGGTTAACACTGAAGCTTTCTTT. Its protein is CASRVDRVNTEAFF.

V usage is TRBV19 and J usage is TRBJ1-3; D is uncertain. The CDR3 is made up of 15 amino acids. Germline CDR1 and CDR2: LNHDA and SQIVND (reference sequence). The V end was cut by 7 bases, the J end by 0 bases, with 13 bases between. The CDR3 DNA reads as TGTGCCAGTACCAGGACTAGGAGCTCTGGAAACACCATATATTTT. Encoded protein: CASTRTRSSGNTIYF.

V is TRBV7-8 and J is TRBJ2-7, with 12 bases fitting TRBD2. CDR1 and CDR2 (germline): SGHVS, FQNEAQ. The trim removed 5 bases at V and 4 bases at J, leaving 6 bases unmatched. This CDR3 is 15 amino acids long. The DNA for the CDR3 is TGTGCCAGCAGCCACGGACTAGCGGGACTATACGAGCAGTACTTC. Translation: CASSHGLAGLYEQYF.

The chain joins TRBV7-6 to TRBJ2-7; D unclear. The V gene's germline CDR1 is SGHVS and CDR2 FNYEAQ. V dropped 5 bases and J dropped 3 bases, with 11 bases sitting between them. CDR3 size: 13 residues. The DNA for the CDR3 is TGTGCCAGCAGCCCCTCTCCGGGCTACGAGCAGTACTTC. Protein sequence: CASSPSPGYEQYF.

The chain combines TRBV11-2 with TRBJ2-5, with TRBD2 matching 7 bases. Trimming cost V 1 base and J 5 bases; bases outside gene matches: 4. Germline V gene lookup returns CDR1 SGHAT and CDR2 FQNNGV. The CDR3 contains 14 residues. The CDR3 here is CASSLAPRGETQYF. The CDR3 DNA reads TGTGCCAGCAGCTTAGCCCCGCGGGGGGAGACCCAGTACTTC.

The V call is TRBV7-9, the J call TRBJ2-1; 7 nucleotides match TRBD1. Germline CDR1 is SEHNR and CDR2 is FQNEAQ (reference sequence). V shed 3 bases, J shed 9 bases, and the junction held 8 bases outside the gene matches. The CDR3 loop spans 14 amino acids. Written as DNA, the CDR3 is TGTGCCAGCAGCTTTGGAGACAGGGTTGGTGAGCAGTTCTTC. It codes for CASSFGDRVGEQFF.

The chain links TRBV6-5 to TRBJ1-4, with TRBD1 as a possible D gene (6 bases). CDR3 length equals 16 residues. CDR1 is MNHEY and CDR2 is SVGAGI in the germline V gene. With 2 bases removed from V and 0 bases from J, the gap between germline ends came to 10 bases. CDR3 DNA sequence: TGTGCCAGCAGTTACCGGACAGTTGCAACTAATGAAAAACTGTTTTTT. Translating it yields CASSYRTVATNEKLFF.

V gene TRBV2 combines with J gene TRBJ2-2, with 13 bases matching TRBD2. The CDR3 covers 16 residues. The germline CDR1 and CDR2 sequences are SNHLY and FYNNEI. Trimming removed 5 bases from V and 5 bases from J; junction bases left unmatched: 5. CDR3 bases: TGTGCCAGCAGTTCACTAGCGGGGGGGCGAACCGGGGAGCTGTTTTTT. Translating gives CASSSLAGGRTGELFF. Filled out from reference TRBV2 and TRBJ2-2, the complete variable domain reads EPEVTQTPSHQVTQMGQEVILRCVPISNHLYFYWYRQILGQKVEFLVSFYNNEISEKSEIFDDQFSVERPDGSNFTLKIRSTKLEDSAMYFCASSSLAGGRTGELFFGEGSRLTVL.

The J gene is TRBJ2-3, the V gene TRBV25-1, with 12 bases that match TRBD2. The CDR3 consists of 16 residues. Germline CDR1 is MGHDK and CDR2 is SYGVNS. The V gene end was trimmed by 4 bases and the J gene end by 3 bases; junction bases not matched to a gene: 5. CDR3 in DNA: TGTGCCAGCAGTGGGCGACTAGCGGGAGTGACAGATACGCAGTATTTT. Protein: CASSGRLAGVTDTQYF.

The chain links TRBV29-1 to TRBJ2-7; 7 bases match TRBD2. Germline trimming cut 6 bases from V and 0 bases from J; bases unmatched to any gene: 8. CDR3 size: 14 residues. Germline CDR1 and CDR2: SQVTM and ANQGSEA. The CDR3 here is CSVASGTSSYEQYF. CDR3 DNA sequence: TGCAGCGTCGCCAGCGGGACGAGCTCCTACGAGCAGTACTTC.

Of note for this clone: One end of the junction is discordant with germline, which a read error may explain. V is TRBV5-1 and J is TRBJ2-1, with D perhaps matching TRBD2 (6 bases). The germline CDR1 and CDR2 sequences are SGHRS and YFSETQ. The CDR3 runs to 12 residues. Here the CDR3 reads CACSLGGGEQFF. The CDR3 nucleotides are TGCGCCTGCAGCTTGGGGGGAGGTGAGCAGTTCTTC. Combining the CDR3 with reference TRBV5-1 and TRBJ2-1 gives the whole variable domain KAGVTQTPRYLIKTRGQQVTLSCSPISGHRSVSWYQQTPGQGLQFLFEYFSETQRNKGNFPGRFSGRQFSNSRSEMNVSTLELGDSALYLCACSLGGGEQFFGPGTRLTVL.

Comments on this clone: An end of the junction differs from the germline gene, which may be a read error. V usage is TRBV7-9 and J usage is TRBJ2-2; 11 bases line up with TRBD1. CDR1 and CDR2 from the germline V gene are SEHNR and FQNEAQ (reference sequence). This CDR3 has 17 amino acids. The CDR3, as DNA: TGTTCCAGCAGCTTAGCGCGGGGACAGGGGGGCCGGACGAAGCTGTTTTTT. This gives the protein CSSSLARGQGGRTKLFF.

V is TRBV10-3 and J is TRBJ1-3; D call uncertain. There are 16 residues in the CDR3. Trimming left V 0 bases short and J 3 bases short, with 12 bases between. CDR1 is ENHRY and CDR2 is SYGVKD in the germline V gene. CDR3 amino acids: CAISESEGRRGNTIYF. The CDR3 bases are TGTGCCATCAGTGAGTCGGAGGGCAGGCGTGGAAACACCATATATTTT.